The 29 T cell receptor beta chains listed next were all sequenced from one sample in a study of blood T cell repertoires in COVID-19. The data were produced by immunoSEQ multiplex PCR, yet TCRdb's version contains in-frame clones alone and is incomplete. In the table there are 100,000 to 150,000 clones, roughly 84% of which are singletons. Sequenced material: peripheral blood. The receptors derive from an elderly woman with acute or convalescent COVID-19.

The chain is built from TRBV5-1 and TRBJ2-1; TRBD1 matches 9 bases. This CDR3 has 17 residues. Germline CDR1 SGHRS, CDR2 YFSETQ. V trimming: 3 bases; J trimming: 6 bases; junction bases outside the gene matches: 13. CDR3 residues: CASSSEPGQGPSNEQFF. The CDR3 bases are TGCGCCAGCAGCTCCGAACCGGGACAGGGCCCCAGCAATGAGCAGTTCTTC.

The rearrangement uses TRBV18 and TRBJ1-3; D uncertain. CDR3 size: 15 residues. V was clipped by 1 base and J by 4 bases, with 11 bases between them. Germline loops: CDR1 KGHSH, CDR2 LQKENI. The CDR3 nucleotides are TGTGCCAGCTCACCACAGGACTTTATCGGAAACACCATATATTTT. Translating it yields CASSPQDFIGNTIYF. Drawing the rest from reference TRBV18 and TRBJ1-3, the complete variable domain is NAGVMQNPRHLVRRRGQEARLRCSPMKGHSHVYWYRQLPEEGLKFMVYLQKENIIDESGMPKERFSAEFPKEGPSILRIQQVVRGDSAAYFCASSPQDFIGNTIYFGEGSWLTVV.

The rearrangement joins TRBV5-4 to TRBJ2-4; 10 positions match TRBD1. The V gene's germline CDR1 is SGHNT and CDR2 YYREEE (reference sequence). Trimming took 3 bases from V and 1 from J; bases not matched to a gene: 7. The CDR3 covers 17 residues. DNA for the CDR3: TGTGCCAGCAGCTCCGGACAGGGGGGAGGGGCCAAAAACATTCAGTACTTC. This encodes CASSSGQGGGAKNIQYF.

The genes are TRBV7-2 and TRBJ1-2; TRBD1 aligns across 7 bases. This CDR3 region has 15 residues. Losses at the gene ends were 0 bases for V and 7 bases for J; bases not matched to a gene: 8. CDR1 and CDR2 (germline): SGHTA, FQGNSA. CDR3 nucleotide sequence: TGTGCCAGCAGCTTAGCGTATAGGCAGGGGGTTGGCTACACCTTC. Translating it yields CASSLAYRQGVGYTF. The whole variable domain, filled in from reference TRBV7-2 and TRBJ1-2, reads GAGVSQSPSNKVTEKGKDVELRCDPISGHTALYWYRQSLGQGLEFLIYFQGNSAPDKSGLPSDRFSAERTGGSVSTLTIQRTQQEDSAVYLCASSLAYRQGVGYTFGSGTRLTVV.

The chain employs TRBV2 and TRBJ2-7, with D maybe TRBD2 (6 bases). V gave up 7 bases and J gave up 5 bases, with 15 bases separating them. CDR3 length equals 13 residues. CDR1 SNHLY and CDR2 FYNNEI come from the germline V gene. This chain's CDR3 is CASTGASRNEQYF. The CDR3 DNA follows: TGTGCCAGCACGGGAGCCAGTCGAAACGAGCAGTACTTC.

Details on this clone: The same CDR3 also results from other DNA sequences found in this sample. The V call is TRBV18, the J call TRBJ1-1; D gene unclear. The CDR3 length is 13 residues. V lost 6 bases to trimming and J lost 1 base, with 9 bases between them. Germline assignment: CDR1 KGHSH and CDR2 LQKENI. This CDR3 reads CASSPGRNTEAFF. In DNA form, the CDR3 reads TGTGCCAGCTCTCCGGGTCGGAACACTGAAGCTTTCTTT.

This CDR3 is CASGTVSYEQYF. The CDR3 nucleotides read TGTGCCAGCGGGACAGTCTCCTACGAGCAGTACTTC. The chain joins TRBV6-5 to TRBJ2-7, with 7 bases that match TRBD1. This CDR3 comprises 12 residues. Trimming at V came to 8 bases and at J to 0 bases, leaving 1 base not matched to a gene. CDR1 and CDR2 from the germline V gene are MNHEY and SVGAGI.

The CDR3 DNA follows: TGTGCCATCAGTGAGCAGGGGTTCGGCAATCAGCCCCAGCATTTT. This codes for CAISEQGFGNQPQHF. The chain combines TRBV10-3 with TRBJ1-5, with a weak D call TRBD1 (6 bases). CDR1 ENHRY and CDR2 SYGVKD come from the germline V gene. The CDR3 consists of 15 residues. V was trimmed by 2 bases and J by 2 bases, leaving 10 bases between them.

V usage is TRBV5-5 and J usage is TRBJ2-3; 8 bases align to TRBD2. CDR1 is SGHKS and CDR2 is YYEKEE in the germline V gene (reference sequence). The CDR3 has 13 residues. V gave up 3 bases and J gave up 4 bases; unmatched junction bases: 1. The CDR3 DNA reads as TGTGCCAGCAGCTCAGCGGGGGCAGATACGCAGTATTTT. This encodes CASSSAGADTQYF.

V usage is TRBV4-3 and J usage is TRBJ1-3; D unresolved. With 3 bases removed from V and 0 bases from J, the gap between germline ends came to 9 bases. The V gene's germline CDR1 is LGHNA and CDR2 YSLEER. The CDR3 has 15 residues. The CDR3 nucleotides read TGCGCCAGCAGCCAGGGCTTCAGCTCTGGAAACACCATATATTTT. Translated: CASSQGFSSGNTIYF.

This clone appeared many times. CDR3 in amino acids: CASSRGGALYEQYF. CDR3 DNA sequence: TGCGCCAGCTCCCGTGGGGGGGCCCTCTACGAGCAGTACTTC. The chain uses TRBV10-2 and TRBJ2-7, with D perhaps matching TRBD2 (7 bases). The CDR3 runs 14 residues. Germline CDR1 is WSHSY and CDR2 is SAAADI. V was clipped by 8 bases and J by 3 bases, with 17 bases between them.

The chain combines TRBV7-8 with TRBJ2-4; TRBD2 matches at 9 bases. In germline, CDR1 is SGHVS, CDR2 FQNEAQ. This CDR3 has 20 amino acids. After removal of 0 bases from V and 6 bases from J, the junction contained 18 bases not matched to a gene. CDR3 in DNA: TGTGCCAGCAGCTTAGCGGGGATTGGCGGGAGGGCCGGGGCGGGAAACATTCAGTACTTC. Translated, it gives CASSLAGIGGRAGAGNIQYF.

This chain links TRBV5-1 with TRBJ2-5; 11 bases are shared with TRBD1. The CDR3 is 15 amino acids. The germline V gene has CDR1 SGHRS and CDR2 YFSETQ. J was trimmed by 2 bases and V by 2 bases; bases with no gene match: 2. CDR3 loop: CASSLGTGGQETQYF. The CDR3 nucleotides read TGCGCCAGCAGCTTAGGGACAGGGGGTCAAGAGACCCAGTACTTC.

The DNA of the CDR3 is TGTGCCAGCAGCTTGGCCGGTGGGTTGGGGCGGGAGCAGTTCTTC. Encoded protein: CASSLAGGLGREQFF. This sequence joins TRBV5-6 and TRBJ2-1; possibly TRBD1 for D (5 bases). Germline loops: CDR1 SGHDT, CDR2 YYEEEE. This CDR3 region has 15 residues. With 0 bases removed from V and 10 bases from J, the gap between germline ends came to 17 bases.

A single count supports this clone. The gene calls are TRBV6-5 and TRBJ2-1; 8 bases align to TRBD2. The germline CDR1 and CDR2 sequences are MNHEY and SVGAGI. The CDR3 has 13 residues. J gave up 2 bases and V 8 bases, and 2 bases lay outside the gene matches. The CDR3 loop is CASGAGAYNEQFF. DNA of the CDR3: TGTGCCAGCGGAGCGGGAGCCTACAATGAGCAGTTCTTC.

The rearrangement joins TRBV7-8 to TRBJ2-7; D not certain. CDR3 length: 14 amino acids. Germline CDR1 reads SGHVS; CDR2 reads FQNEAQ. Deletions cut 1 base from V and 4 bases from J, with 11 bases between. The CDR3 DNA sequence: TGTGCCAGCAGCTTAGTCGAGAGATCTTACGAGCAGTACTTC. Its translation is CASSLVERSYEQYF.

The J gene is TRBJ1-6, the V gene TRBV19; no definite D call. CDR3 length: 15 amino acids. Germline assignment: CDR1 LNHDA and CDR2 SQIVND (reference sequence). V was cut by 3 bases and J by 0 bases, with 6 bases left in between. CDR3 nucleotides: TGTGCCAGTAGTATTTCCCGCTCCTATAATTCACCCCTCCACTTT. Its protein product is CASSISRSYNSPLHF.

The gene calls are TRBV27 and TRBJ1-1, with a weak D call TRBD1 (5 bases). CDR1 and CDR2 from the germline V gene are MNHEY and SMNVEV (reference sequence). The CDR3 runs 16 residues. Trimming shortened V by 6 bases and J by 2 bases, and 19 bases separated the two germline ends. The CDR3 here is CASSPWRGNLNTEAFF. The CDR3 nucleotides read TGTGCCAGCAGCCCTTGGCGGGGGAACTTAAACACTGAAGCTTTCTTT.

The chain has TRBV7-9 and TRBJ1-1, with a tentative D call TRBD1 (5 bases). Germline V gene lookup returns CDR1 SEHNR and CDR2 FQNEAQ (reference sequence). This CDR3 has 14 amino acids. V was cut by 1 base and J by 6 bases, with 12 bases left in between. The CDR3 reads CASSLGHQGPEAFF. The CDR3 DNA reads as TGTGCCAGCAGCTTAGGACACCAGGGCCCTGAAGCTTTCTTT. The variable domain in full, with the rest retrieved from reference TRBV7-9 and TRBJ1-1, is DTGVSQNPRHKITKRGQNVTFRCDPISEHNRLYWYRQTLGQGPEFLTYFQNEAQLEKSRLLSDRFSAERPKGSFSTLEIQRTEQGDSAMYLCASSLGHQGPEAFFGQGTRLTVV.

The chain joins TRBV7-2 to TRBJ1-6; D is possibly TRBD1 (6 bases). CDR1 is SGHTA, CDR2 FQGNSA, per germline. V lost 5 bases to trimming and J lost 9 bases, with 23 bases between them. CDR3 size: 17 residues. CDR3 nucleotides: TGTGCCAGCAGCACGCTCCCGGCCGGGGGGGCTTCTTCACCCCTCCACTTT. It codes for CASSTLPAGGASSPLHF. Based on the CDR3 plus reference TRBV7-2 and TRBJ1-6, the full variable domain is GAGVSQSPSNKVTEKGKDVELRCDPISGHTALYWYRQSLGQGLEFLIYFQGNSAPDKSGLPSDRFSAERTGGSVSTLTIQRTQQEDSAVYLCASSTLPAGGASSPLHFGNGTRLTVT.

This clone occurred a few times. The CDR3 reads CASSLGQGYYNEQFF. CDR3 DNA sequence: TGTGCCAGCAGCTTGGGACAGGGGTACTACAATGAGCAGTTCTTC. The gene calls are TRBV5-8 and TRBJ2-1; 8 nucleotides align to TRBD1. The V gene's germline CDR1 is SGHTS and CDR2 YDEGEE. V lost 0 bases and J lost 3; bases outside the gene matches: 2. The CDR3 has 15 amino acids.

This sequence joins TRBV4-3 and TRBJ1-4; D gene unclear. Germline CDR1 reads LGHNA; CDR2 reads YSLEER. Between the trimmed V and J ends, which lost 0 bases and 5 bases, there was a span of 10 bases. This CDR3 is built from 15 residues. CDR3 sequence: CASSQERRGNEKLFF. CDR3 DNA: TGCGCCAGCAGCCAAGAACGTAGAGGGAATGAAAAACTGTTTTTT.

The chain combines TRBV14 with TRBJ2-3, with TRBD2 matching 13 bases. The CDR3 has 18 residues. Germline-derived CDR1 and CDR2 are SGHDN and FVKESK. Trimming cost V 0 bases and J 4 bases; bases outside gene matches: 7. The DNA for the CDR3 is TGTGCCAGCAGCCAAGATCCTCGGACTAGCGGGAGTGCAGATACGCAGTATTTT. Protein: CASSQDPRTSGSADTQYF.

This clone came up a few times. The chain recombines TRBV27 with TRBJ2-1; 10 bases are shared with TRBD2. CDR1 is MNHEY, CDR2 SMNVEV, per germline (reference sequence). There are 13 residues in the CDR3. With V trimmed by 7 bases and J by 9 bases, 6 bases remained unmatched. The CDR3 region is CASTAGGPGEQFF. The CDR3, as DNA: TGTGCCAGCACAGCGGGAGGGCCGGGTGAGCAGTTCTTC.

The chain uses TRBV5-1 and TRBJ1-6; 9 positions match TRBD1. The CDR3 is 18 residues long. Germline CDR1 is SGHRS and CDR2 is YFSETQ. Trimming at V came to 4 bases and at J to 7 bases, leaving 15 bases not matched to a gene. CDR3 DNA: TGCGCCAGCAGCGGCCGACCCGCGACAGGGGGACAGAATTCACCCCTCCACTTT. It encodes CASSGRPATGGQNSPLHF.

The chain employs TRBV4-3 and TRBJ2-7; no definite D call. This CDR3 has 17 amino acids. The V end lost 0 bases, the J end lost 0 bases, and 15 bases lay between the germline ends. Per the germline V gene, CDR1 is LGHNA and CDR2 is YSLEER. The CDR3 nucleotides read TGCGCCAGCAGCCAAGATCGCGTGAATTCTGGCTCCTACGAGCAGTACTTC. Amino acids: CASSQDRVNSGSYEQYF.

The chain links TRBV5-1 to TRBJ1-6; TRBD1 might be the D (5 bases). CDR3 length: 16 amino acids. Between the trimmed V and J ends, which lost 1 base and 5 bases, there was a span of 13 bases. The V gene's germline CDR1 is SGHRS and CDR2 YFSETQ. The CDR3 region has the DNA TGCGCCAGCAGCTTGACATCGGGAGGGGATAATTCACCCCTCCACTTT. Amino acids: CASSLTSGGDNSPLHF.

V gene TRBV18 combines with J gene TRBJ2-3; 7 bases map to TRBD2. The length of the CDR3 is 13 residues. Looked up from germline, CDR1 is KGHSH and CDR2 is LQKENI. V lost 4 bases to trimming and J lost 3 bases; unmatched junction nucleotides: 1. CDR3 loop: CASSLRETDTQYF. As DNA, the CDR3 is TGTGCCAGCTCACTGCGGGAGACAGATACGCAGTATTTT. The full variable domain, in which reference TRBV18 and TRBJ2-3 provide the parts outside the CDR3, is NAGVMQNPRHLVRRRGQEARLRCSPMKGHSHVYWYRQLPEEGLKFMVYLQKENIIDESGMPKERFSAEFPKEGPSILRIQQVVRGDSAAYFCASSLRETDTQYFGPGTRLTVL.

The J gene is TRBJ1-5, the V gene TRBV5-5; D ambiguous. Germline V lookup: CDR1 SGHKS, CDR2 YYEKEE (reference sequence). The CDR3 extends over 12 amino acids. Trimming stripped 4 bases from V and 5 bases from J, with 7 bases between. DNA for the CDR3: TGTGCCAGCAGCGCGCATGATCAGCCCCAGCATTTT. Residues: CASSAHDQPQHF.